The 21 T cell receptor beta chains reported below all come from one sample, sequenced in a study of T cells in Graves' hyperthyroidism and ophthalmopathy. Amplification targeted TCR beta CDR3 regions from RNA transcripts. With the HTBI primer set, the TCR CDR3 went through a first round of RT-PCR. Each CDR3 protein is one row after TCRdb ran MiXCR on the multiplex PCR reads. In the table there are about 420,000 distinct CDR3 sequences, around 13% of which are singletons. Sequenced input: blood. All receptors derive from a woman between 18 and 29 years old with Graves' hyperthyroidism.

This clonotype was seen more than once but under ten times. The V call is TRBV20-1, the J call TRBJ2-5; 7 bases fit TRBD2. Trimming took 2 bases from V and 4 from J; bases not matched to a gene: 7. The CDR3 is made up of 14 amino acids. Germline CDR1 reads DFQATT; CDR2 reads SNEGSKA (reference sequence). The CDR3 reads CSARLRTRLETQYF. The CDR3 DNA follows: TGCAGTGCTAGACTTAGGACTAGGTTAGAGACCCAGTACTTC.

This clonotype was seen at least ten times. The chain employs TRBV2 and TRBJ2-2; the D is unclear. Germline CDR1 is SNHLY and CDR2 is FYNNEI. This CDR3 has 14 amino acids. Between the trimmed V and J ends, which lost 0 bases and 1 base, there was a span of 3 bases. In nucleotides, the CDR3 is TGTGCCAGCAGTGAAGCCCAGAACACCGGGGAGCTGTTTTTT. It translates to CASSEAQNTGELFF.

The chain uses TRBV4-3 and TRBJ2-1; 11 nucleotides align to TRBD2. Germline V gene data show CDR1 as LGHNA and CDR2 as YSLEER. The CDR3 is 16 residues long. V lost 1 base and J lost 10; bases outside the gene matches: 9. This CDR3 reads CASSQASGRPDGEQFF. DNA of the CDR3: TGCGCCAGCAGCCAAGCTAGCGGGAGGCCAGATGGGGAGCAGTTCTTC.

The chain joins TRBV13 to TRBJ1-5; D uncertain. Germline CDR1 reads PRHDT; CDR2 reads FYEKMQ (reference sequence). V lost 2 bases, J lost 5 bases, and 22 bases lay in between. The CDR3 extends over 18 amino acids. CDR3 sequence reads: CASSLYCCRAFEDQPQHF. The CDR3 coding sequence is TGTGCCAGCAGCTTATATTGTTGCCGGGCTTTTGAGGATCAGCCCCAGCATTTT.

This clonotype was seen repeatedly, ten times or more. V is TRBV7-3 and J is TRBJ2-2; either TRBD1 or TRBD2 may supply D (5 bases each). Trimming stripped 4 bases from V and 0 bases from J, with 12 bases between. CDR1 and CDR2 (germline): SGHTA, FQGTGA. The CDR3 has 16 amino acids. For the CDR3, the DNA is TGTGCCAGCAGCTCCGGGACCGGCTCGAACACCGGGGAGCTGTTTTTT. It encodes CASSSGTGSNTGELFF.

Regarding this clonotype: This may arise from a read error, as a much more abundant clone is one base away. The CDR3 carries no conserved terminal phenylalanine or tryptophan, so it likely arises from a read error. CDR3 amino acids: CASSQDRAGGPMGDTQYS. DNA for the CDR3: TGCGCCAGCAGCCAAGATAGGGCCGGAGGGCCCATGGGAGATACGCAGTATTCT. This chain links TRBV4-3 with TRBJ2-3, with D possibly being TRBD2 (6 bases). Germline CDR1 and CDR2: LGHNA and YSLEER. V shed 0 bases and J shed 5 bases, with 21 bases lying between them. The CDR3 covers 18 residues.

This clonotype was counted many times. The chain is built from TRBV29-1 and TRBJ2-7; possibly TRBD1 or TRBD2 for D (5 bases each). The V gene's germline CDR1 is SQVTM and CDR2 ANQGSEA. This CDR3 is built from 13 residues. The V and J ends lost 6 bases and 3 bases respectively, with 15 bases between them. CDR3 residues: CSVTGTTLYEQYF. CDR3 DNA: TGCAGCGTCACCGGGACCACACTCTACGAGCAGTACTTC.

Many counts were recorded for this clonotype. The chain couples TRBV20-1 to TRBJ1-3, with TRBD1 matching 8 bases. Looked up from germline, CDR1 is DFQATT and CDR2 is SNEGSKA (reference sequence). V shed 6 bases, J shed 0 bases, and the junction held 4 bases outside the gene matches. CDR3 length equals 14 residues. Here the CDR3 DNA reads TGCAGTGCGGAAACAGGGGGCTCTGGAAACACCATATATTTT. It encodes CSAETGGSGNTIYF.

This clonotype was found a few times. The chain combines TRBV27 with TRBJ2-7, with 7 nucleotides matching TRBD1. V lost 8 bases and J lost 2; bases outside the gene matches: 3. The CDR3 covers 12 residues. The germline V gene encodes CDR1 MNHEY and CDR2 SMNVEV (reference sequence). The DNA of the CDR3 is TGTGCCAGCCAAGACAGGGCCTACGAGCAGTACTTC. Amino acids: CASQDRAYEQYF.

CDR3 amino acids: CASSQGGTGFYEQYF. The CDR3 DNA reads TGCGCCAGCAGCCAAGGGGGGACAGGCTTCTACGAGCAGTACTTC. This chain joins TRBV4-1 and TRBJ2-7, with 8 bases fitting TRBD1. Germline loops: CDR1 MGHRA, CDR2 YSYEKL. The CDR3 is made up of 15 amino acids. J was trimmed by 3 bases and V by 1 base; bases with no gene match: 5.

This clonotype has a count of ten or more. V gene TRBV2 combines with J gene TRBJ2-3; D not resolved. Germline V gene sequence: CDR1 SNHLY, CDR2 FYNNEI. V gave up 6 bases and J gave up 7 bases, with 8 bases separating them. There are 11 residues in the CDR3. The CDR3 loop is CASSDLNTQYF. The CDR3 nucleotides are TGTGCCAGCAGCGACTTGAATACGCAGTATTTT.

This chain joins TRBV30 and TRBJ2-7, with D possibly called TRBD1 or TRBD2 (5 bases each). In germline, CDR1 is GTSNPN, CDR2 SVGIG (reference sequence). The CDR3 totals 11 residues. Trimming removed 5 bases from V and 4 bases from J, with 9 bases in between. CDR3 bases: TGTGCCTGGGGGACGGTTTACGAGCAGTACTTC. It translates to CAWGTVYEQYF. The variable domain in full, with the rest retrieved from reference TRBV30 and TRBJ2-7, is SQTIHQWPATLVQPVGSPLSLECTVEGTSNPNLYWYRQAAGRGLQLLFYSVGIGQISSEVPQNLSASRPQDRQFILSSKKLLLSDSGFYLCAWGTVYEQYFGPGTRLTVT.

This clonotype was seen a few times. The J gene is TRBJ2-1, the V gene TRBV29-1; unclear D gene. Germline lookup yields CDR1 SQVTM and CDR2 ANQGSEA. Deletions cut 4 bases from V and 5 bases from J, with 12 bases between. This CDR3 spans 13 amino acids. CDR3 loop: CSVGVLGNNEQFF. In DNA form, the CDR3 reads TGCAGCGTTGGGGTATTGGGGAACAATGAGCAGTTCTTC.

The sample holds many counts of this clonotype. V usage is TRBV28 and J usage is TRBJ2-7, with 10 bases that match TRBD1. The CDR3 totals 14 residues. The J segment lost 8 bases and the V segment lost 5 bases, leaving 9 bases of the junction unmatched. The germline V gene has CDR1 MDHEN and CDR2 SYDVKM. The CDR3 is CASSPGTGATKQYF. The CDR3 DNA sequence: TGTGCCAGCAGTCCCGGGACAGGGGCTACCAAGCAGTACTTC.

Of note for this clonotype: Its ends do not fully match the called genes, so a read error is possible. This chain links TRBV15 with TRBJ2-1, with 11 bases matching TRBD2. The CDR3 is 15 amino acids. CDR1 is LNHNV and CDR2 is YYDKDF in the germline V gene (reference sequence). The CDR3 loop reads CATSRELAGDNGQFF. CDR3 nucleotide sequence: TGTGCCACTAGCAGAGAACTAGCGGGGGACAATGGGCAGTTCTTC. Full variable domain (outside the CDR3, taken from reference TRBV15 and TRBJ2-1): DAMVIQNPRYQVTQFGKPVTLSCSQTLNHNVMYWYQQKSSQAPKLLFHYYDKDFNNEADTPDNFQSRRPNTSFCFLDIRSPGLGDTAMYLCATSRELAGDNGQFFGPGTRLTVL.

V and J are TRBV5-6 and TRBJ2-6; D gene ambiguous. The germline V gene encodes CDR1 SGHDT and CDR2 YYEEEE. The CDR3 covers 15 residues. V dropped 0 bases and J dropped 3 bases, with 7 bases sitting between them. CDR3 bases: TGTGCCAGCAGCTTGGGCCTTTTTGGGGCCAACGTCCTGACTTTC. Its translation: CASSLGLFGANVLTF. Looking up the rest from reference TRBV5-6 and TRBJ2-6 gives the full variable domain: DAGVTQSPTHLIKTRGQQVTLRCSPKSGHDTVSWYQQALGQGPQFIFQYYEEEERQRGNFPDRFSGHQFPNYSSELNVNALLLGDSALYLCASSLGLFGANVLTFGAGSRLTVL.

CDR3 region: CASSVSGGGGETQYF. Written as DNA, the CDR3 is TGTGCCAGCAGTGTTTCAGGGGGCGGAGGGGAGACCCAGTACTTC. This chain joins TRBV2 and TRBJ2-5; 8 bases agree with TRBD1. The CDR3 is 15 residues long. The germline V gene encodes CDR1 SNHLY and CDR2 FYNNEI. The ends lost 4 bases at V and 5 bases at J; junction bases unmatched: 9.

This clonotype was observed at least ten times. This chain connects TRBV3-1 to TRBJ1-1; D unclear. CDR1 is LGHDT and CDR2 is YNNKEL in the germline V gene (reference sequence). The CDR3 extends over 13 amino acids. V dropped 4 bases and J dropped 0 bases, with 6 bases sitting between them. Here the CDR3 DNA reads TGTGCCAGCAGCCCAGACGTGAACACTGAAGCTTTCTTT. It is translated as CASSPDVNTEAFF.

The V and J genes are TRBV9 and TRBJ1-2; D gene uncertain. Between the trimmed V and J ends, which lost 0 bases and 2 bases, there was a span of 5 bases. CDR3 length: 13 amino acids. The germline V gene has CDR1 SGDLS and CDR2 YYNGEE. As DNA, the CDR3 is TGTGCCAGCAGCGTAGTTCCGAACTATGGCTACACCTTC. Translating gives CASSVVPNYGYTF.

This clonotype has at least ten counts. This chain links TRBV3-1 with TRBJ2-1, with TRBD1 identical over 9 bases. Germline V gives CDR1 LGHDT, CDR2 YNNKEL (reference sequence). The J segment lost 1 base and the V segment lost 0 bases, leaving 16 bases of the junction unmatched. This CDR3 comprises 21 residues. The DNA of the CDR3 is TGTGCCAGCAGCCAAGACCAGGGACAGGGCGTCTTGGAGGTGTCCTACAATGAGCAGTTCTTC. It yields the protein CASSQDQGQGVLEVSYNEQFF.

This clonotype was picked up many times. The CDR3 protein is CASHTLLRDRVGETQYF. CDR3 nucleotides: TGTGCCAGCCACACCCTCCTTAGGGACAGGGTGGGGGAGACCCAGTACTTC. V gene TRBV28 combines with J gene TRBJ2-5; 9 bases map to TRBD1. Germline CDR1 and CDR2: MDHEN and SYDVKM. The CDR3 sequence is 17 residues long. J gave up 5 bases and V 8 bases, and 18 bases lay outside the gene matches.